This T cell receptor beta chain was sequenced during a study of blood T cell repertoires in COVID-19. Study information: Collection of acute and convalescent COVID-19 samples took place in the United States, Italy and Spain. The cDNA or gDNA used as material had been derived from T cells, B-cell-depleted T cells, or PBMCs.

In terms of age and location, participants ranged from about 18 to 95 years and lived in about 25 US areas. Donors of Cohort 3 who recovered were those that had two negative PCRs, clearance, or symptom resolution. Germline lookup yields CDR1 MDHEN and CDR2 SYDVKM. V lost 7 bases and J 4 bases, leaving 14 bases between the germline ends. There are 13 residues in the CDR3. TCRdb's table, derived via immunoSEQ multiplex PCR, lists solely in-frame clones and lacks some. The sample holds about 170,000 clones, 89% seen once. Source material: PBMCs or T cells enriched from blood (not recorded which). This chain uses TRBV28 with TRBJ2-7; no clear D gene. This TCR came from a woman between 18 and 29 years old who had recovered from COVID-19. CDR3 region: CASNTPYRYEQYF. The CDR3 coding sequence is TGTGCCAGCAATACCCCTTACCGGTACGAGCAGTACTTC.